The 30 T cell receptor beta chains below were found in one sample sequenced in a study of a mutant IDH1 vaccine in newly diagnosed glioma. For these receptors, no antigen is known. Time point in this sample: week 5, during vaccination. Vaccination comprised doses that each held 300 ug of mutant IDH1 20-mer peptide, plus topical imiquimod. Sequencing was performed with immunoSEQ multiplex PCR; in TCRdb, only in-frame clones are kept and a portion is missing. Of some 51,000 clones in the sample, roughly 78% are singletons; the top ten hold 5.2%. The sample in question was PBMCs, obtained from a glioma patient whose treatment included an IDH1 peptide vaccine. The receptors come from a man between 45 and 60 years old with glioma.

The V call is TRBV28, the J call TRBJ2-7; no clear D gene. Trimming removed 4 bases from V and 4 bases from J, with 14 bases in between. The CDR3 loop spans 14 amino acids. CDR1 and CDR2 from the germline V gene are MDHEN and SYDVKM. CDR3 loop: CASSSPLGPYEQYF. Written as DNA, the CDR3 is TGTGCCAGCAGTTCCCCCCTCGGACCGTACGAGCAGTACTTC.

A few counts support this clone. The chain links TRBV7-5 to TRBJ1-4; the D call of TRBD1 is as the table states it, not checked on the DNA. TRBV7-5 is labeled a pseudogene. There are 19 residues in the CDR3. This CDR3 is CARSSQGRLKQGAGEKLFF. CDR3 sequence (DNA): TGTGCCAGAAGCTCCCAAGGACGTCTGAAACAGGGGGCCGGTGAAAAACTGTTTTTT.

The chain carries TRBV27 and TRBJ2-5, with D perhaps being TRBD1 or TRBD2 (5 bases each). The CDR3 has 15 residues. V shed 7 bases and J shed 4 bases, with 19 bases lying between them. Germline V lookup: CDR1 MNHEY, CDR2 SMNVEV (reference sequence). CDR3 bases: TGTGCCAGCACCCAGGGTGGGGCTAGCAGAGAGACCCAGTACTTC. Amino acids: CASTQGGASRETQYF.

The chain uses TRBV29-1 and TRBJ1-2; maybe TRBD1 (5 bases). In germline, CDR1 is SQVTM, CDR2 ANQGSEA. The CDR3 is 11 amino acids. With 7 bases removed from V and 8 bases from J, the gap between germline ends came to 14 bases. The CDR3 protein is CSASGGNGYTF. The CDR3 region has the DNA TGCAGCGCAAGTGGGGGAAACGGCTACACCTTC.

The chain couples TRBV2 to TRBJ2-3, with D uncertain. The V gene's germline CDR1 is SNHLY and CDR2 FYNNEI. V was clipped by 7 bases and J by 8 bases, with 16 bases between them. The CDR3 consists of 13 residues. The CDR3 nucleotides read TGTGCCAGCACCCTTAGGCCTGGAAGTACGCAGTATTTT. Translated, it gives CASTLRPGSTQYF.

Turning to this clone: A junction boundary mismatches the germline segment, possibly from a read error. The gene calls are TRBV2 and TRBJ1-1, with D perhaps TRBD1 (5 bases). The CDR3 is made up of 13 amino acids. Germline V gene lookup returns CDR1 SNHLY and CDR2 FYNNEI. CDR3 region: CASRGTGLPLSDF. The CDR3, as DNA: TGTGCCAGCAGGGGAACGGGACTCCCGTTGTCGGACTTT.

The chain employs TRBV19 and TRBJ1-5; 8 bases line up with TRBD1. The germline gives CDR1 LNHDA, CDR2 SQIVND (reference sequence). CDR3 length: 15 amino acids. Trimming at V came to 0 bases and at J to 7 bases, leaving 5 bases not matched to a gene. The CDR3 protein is CASSIEDRGNQPQHF. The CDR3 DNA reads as TGTGCCAGTAGTATAGAAGACAGGGGAAACCAGCCCCAGCATTTT. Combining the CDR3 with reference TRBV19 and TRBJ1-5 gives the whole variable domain DGGITQSPKYLFRKEGQNVTLSCEQNLNHDAMYWYRQDPGQGLRLIYYSQIVNDFQKGDIAEGYSVSREKKESFPLTVTSAQKNPTAFYLCASSIEDRGNQPQHFGDGTRLSIL.

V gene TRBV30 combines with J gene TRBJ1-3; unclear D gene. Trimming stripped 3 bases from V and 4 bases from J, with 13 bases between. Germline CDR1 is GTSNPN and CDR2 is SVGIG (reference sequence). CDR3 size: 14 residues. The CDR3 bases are TGTGCCTGGAGCCGTACTATGGGGGGAAACACCATATATTTT. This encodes CAWSRTMGGNTIYF.

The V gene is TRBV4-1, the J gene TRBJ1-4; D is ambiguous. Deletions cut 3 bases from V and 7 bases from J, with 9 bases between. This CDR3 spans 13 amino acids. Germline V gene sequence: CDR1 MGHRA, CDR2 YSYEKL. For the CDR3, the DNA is TGCGCCAGCAGCCAGGGTAACAGTGAAAAACTGTTTTTT. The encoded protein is CASSQGNSEKLFF.

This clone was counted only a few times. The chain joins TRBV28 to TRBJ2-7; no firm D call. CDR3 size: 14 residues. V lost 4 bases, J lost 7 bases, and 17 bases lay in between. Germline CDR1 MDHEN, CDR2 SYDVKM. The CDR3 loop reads CASSSLFRLLEQYF. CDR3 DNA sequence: TGTGCCAGCAGTTCTCTTTTCCGCTTATTGGAGCAGTACTTC.

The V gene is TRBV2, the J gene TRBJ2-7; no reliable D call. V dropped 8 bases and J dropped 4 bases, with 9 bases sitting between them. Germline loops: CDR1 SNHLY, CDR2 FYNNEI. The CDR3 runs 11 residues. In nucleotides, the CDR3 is TGTGCCAGCCGTCGGTGGTACGAGCAGTACTTC. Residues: CASRRWYEQYF. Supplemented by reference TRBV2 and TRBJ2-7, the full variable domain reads EPEVTQTPSHQVTQMGQEVILRCVPISNHLYFYWYRQILGQKVEFLVSFYNNEISEKSEIFDDQFSVERPDGSNFTLKIRSTKLEDSAMYFCASRRWYEQYFGPGTRLTVT.

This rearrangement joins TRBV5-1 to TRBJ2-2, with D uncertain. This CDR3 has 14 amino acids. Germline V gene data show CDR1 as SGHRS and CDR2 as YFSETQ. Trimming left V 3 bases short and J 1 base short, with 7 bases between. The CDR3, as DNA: TGCGCCAGCAGCTGGTACTTGAACACCGGGGAGCTGTTTTTT. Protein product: CASSWYLNTGELFF.

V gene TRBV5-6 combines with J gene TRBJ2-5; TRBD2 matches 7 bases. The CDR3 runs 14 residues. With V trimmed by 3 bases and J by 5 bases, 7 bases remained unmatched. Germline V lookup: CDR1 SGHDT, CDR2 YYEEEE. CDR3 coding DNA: TGTGCCAGCAGCTGGGGGGGGGTAGAGGAGACCCAGTACTTC. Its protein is CASSWGGVEETQYF. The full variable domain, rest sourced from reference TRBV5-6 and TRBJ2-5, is DAGVTQSPTHLIKTRGQQVTLRCSPKSGHDTVSWYQQALGQGPQFIFQYYEEEERQRGNFPDRFSGHQFPNYSSELNVNALLLGDSALYLCASSWGGVEETQYFGPGTRLLVL.

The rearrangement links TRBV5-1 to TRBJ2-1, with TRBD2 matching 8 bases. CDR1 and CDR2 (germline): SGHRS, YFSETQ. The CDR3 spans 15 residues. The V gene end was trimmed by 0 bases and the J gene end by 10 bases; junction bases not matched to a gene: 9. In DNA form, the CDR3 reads TGCGCCAGCAGCTTGGGGAGCGGGGGAACAGGGGAGCAGTTCTTC. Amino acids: CASSLGSGGTGEQFF. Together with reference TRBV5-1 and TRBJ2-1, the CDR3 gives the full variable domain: KAGVTQTPRYLIKTRGQQVTLSCSPISGHRSVSWYQQTPGQGLQFLFEYFSETQRNKGNFPGRFSGRQFSNSRSEMNVSTLELGDSALYLCASSLGSGGTGEQFFGPGTRLTVL.

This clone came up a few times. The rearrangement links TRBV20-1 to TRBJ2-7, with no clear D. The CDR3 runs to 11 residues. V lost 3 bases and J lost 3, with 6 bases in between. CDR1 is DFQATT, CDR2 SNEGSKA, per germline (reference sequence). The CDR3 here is CSASSLYEQYF. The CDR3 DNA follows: TGCAGTGCTAGTTCCCTCTACGAGCAGTACTTC.

The CDR3 protein is CASSKYVGATDTQYF. The CDR3 bases are TGTGCCAGCAGTAAGTACGTGGGGGCCACAGATACGCAGTATTTT. The V gene is TRBV6-1, the J gene TRBJ2-3; tentative D call: TRBD1 (6 bases). CDR3 size: 15 residues. Trimming cost V 5 bases and J 2 bases, with 14 bases left between them. The germline V gene encodes CDR1 MNHNS and CDR2 SASEGT.

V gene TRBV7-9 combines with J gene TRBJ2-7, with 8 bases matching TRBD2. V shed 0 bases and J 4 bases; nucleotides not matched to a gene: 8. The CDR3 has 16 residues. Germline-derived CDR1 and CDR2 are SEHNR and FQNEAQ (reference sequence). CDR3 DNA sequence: TGTGCCAGCAGCTTAGCGAGTGGGGCGGGAGGATACGAGCAGTACTTC. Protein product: CASSLASGAGGYEQYF.

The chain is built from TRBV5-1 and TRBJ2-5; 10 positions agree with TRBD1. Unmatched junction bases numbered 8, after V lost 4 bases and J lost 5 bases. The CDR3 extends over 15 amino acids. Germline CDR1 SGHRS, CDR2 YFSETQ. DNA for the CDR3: TGCGCCAGCAGCCCCGGGACAGGGGTCGGGGAGACCCAGTACTTC. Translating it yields CASSPGTGVGETQYF.

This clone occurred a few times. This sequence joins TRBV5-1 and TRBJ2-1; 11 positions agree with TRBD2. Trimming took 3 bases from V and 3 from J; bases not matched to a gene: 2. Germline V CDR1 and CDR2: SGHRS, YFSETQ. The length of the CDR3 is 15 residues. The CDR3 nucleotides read TGCGCCAGCAGCTCCGGGACTAGCGGCTACAATGAGCAGTTCTTC. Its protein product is CASSSGTSGYNEQFF. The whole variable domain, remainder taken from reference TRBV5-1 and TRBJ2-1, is KAGVTQTPRYLIKTRGQQVTLSCSPISGHRSVSWYQQTPGQGLQFLFEYFSETQRNKGNFPGRFSGRQFSNSRSEMNVSTLELGDSALYLCASSSGTSGYNEQFFGPGTRLTVL.

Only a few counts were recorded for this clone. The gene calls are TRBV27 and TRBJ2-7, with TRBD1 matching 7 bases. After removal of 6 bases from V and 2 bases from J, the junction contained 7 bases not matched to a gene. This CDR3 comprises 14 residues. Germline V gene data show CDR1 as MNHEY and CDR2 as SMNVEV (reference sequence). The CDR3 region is CASRHGTATYEQYF. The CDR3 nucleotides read TGTGCCAGCAGACATGGGACAGCCACCTACGAGCAGTACTTC.

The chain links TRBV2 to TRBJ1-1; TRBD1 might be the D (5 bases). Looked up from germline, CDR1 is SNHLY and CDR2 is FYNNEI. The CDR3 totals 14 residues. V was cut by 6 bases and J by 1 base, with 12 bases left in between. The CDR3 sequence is CASRTWGGNTEAFF. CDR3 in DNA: TGTGCCAGCAGGACATGGGGGGGGAACACTGAAGCTTTCTTT.

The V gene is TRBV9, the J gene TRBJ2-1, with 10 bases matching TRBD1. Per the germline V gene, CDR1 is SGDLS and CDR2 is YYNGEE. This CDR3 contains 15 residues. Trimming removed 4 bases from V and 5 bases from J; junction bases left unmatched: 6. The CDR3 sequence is CASSPTGGRHNEQFF. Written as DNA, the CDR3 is TGTGCCAGCAGCCCGACAGGGGGCCGTCACAATGAGCAGTTCTTC.

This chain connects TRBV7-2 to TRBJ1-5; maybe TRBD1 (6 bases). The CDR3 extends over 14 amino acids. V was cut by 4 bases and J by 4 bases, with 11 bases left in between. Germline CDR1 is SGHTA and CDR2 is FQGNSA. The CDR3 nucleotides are TGTGCCAGCAGCTCAAGGACAGATAATCAGCCCCAGCATTTT. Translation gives CASSSRTDNQPQHF.

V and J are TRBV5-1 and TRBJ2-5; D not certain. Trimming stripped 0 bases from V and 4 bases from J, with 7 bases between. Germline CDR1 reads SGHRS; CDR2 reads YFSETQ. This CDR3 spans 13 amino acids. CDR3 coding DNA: TGCGCCAGCAGCTTGGTCCCGGGAGAGACCCAGTACTTC. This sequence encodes CASSLVPGETQYF.

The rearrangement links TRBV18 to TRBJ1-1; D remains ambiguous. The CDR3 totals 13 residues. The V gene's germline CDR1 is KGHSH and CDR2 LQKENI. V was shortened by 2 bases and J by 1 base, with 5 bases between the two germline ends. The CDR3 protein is CASSPSENTEAFF. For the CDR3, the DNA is TGTGCCAGCTCACCATCAGAGAACACTGAAGCTTTCTTT.

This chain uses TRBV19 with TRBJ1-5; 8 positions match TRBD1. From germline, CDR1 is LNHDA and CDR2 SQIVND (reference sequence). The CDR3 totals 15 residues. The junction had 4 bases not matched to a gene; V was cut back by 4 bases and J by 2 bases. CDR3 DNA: TGTGCCAGTAGTAGGGACAGGAGAGGCAATCAGCCCCAGCATTTT. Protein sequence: CASSRDRRGNQPQHF.

DNA of the CDR3: TGTGCCAGCAGGCGACAGGGAGCGGATGAAAAACTGTTTTTT. This encodes CASRRQGADEKLFF. The chain carries TRBV27 and TRBJ1-4, with TRBD1 matching over 7 bases. Germline lookup yields CDR1 MNHEY and CDR2 SMNVEV (reference sequence). V gave up 6 bases and J gave up 6 bases; unmatched junction bases: 7. This CDR3 is built from 14 residues. Using reference TRBV27 and TRBJ1-4 for the parts outside the CDR3, the full variable domain is EAQVTQNPRYLITVTGKKLTVTCSQNMNHEYMSWYRQDPGLGLRQIYYSMNVEVTDKGDVPEGYKVSRKEKRNFPLILESPSPNQTSLYFCASRRQGADEKLFFGSGTQLSVL.

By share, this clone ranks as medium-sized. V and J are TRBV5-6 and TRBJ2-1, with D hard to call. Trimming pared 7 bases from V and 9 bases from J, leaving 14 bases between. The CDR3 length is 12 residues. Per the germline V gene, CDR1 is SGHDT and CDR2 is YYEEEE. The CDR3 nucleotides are TGTGCCAGCGGATTGAGTCGGGCTGAGCAGTTCTTC. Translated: CASGLSRAEQFF.

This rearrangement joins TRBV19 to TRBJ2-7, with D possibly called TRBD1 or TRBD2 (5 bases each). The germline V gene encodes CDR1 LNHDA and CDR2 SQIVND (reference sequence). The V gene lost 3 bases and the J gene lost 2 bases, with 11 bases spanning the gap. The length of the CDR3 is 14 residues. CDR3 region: CASSIKGTAYEQYF. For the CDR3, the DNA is TGTGCCAGTAGTATTAAAGGGACCGCCTACGAGCAGTACTTC.

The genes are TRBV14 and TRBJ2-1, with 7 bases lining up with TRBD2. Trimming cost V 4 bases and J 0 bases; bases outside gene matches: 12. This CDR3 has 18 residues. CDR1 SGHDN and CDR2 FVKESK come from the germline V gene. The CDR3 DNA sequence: TGTGCCAGCAGCCCCCCAGCGGGACGGGGAAGCTCCTACAATGAGCAGTTCTTC. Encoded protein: CASSPPAGRGSSYNEQFF.